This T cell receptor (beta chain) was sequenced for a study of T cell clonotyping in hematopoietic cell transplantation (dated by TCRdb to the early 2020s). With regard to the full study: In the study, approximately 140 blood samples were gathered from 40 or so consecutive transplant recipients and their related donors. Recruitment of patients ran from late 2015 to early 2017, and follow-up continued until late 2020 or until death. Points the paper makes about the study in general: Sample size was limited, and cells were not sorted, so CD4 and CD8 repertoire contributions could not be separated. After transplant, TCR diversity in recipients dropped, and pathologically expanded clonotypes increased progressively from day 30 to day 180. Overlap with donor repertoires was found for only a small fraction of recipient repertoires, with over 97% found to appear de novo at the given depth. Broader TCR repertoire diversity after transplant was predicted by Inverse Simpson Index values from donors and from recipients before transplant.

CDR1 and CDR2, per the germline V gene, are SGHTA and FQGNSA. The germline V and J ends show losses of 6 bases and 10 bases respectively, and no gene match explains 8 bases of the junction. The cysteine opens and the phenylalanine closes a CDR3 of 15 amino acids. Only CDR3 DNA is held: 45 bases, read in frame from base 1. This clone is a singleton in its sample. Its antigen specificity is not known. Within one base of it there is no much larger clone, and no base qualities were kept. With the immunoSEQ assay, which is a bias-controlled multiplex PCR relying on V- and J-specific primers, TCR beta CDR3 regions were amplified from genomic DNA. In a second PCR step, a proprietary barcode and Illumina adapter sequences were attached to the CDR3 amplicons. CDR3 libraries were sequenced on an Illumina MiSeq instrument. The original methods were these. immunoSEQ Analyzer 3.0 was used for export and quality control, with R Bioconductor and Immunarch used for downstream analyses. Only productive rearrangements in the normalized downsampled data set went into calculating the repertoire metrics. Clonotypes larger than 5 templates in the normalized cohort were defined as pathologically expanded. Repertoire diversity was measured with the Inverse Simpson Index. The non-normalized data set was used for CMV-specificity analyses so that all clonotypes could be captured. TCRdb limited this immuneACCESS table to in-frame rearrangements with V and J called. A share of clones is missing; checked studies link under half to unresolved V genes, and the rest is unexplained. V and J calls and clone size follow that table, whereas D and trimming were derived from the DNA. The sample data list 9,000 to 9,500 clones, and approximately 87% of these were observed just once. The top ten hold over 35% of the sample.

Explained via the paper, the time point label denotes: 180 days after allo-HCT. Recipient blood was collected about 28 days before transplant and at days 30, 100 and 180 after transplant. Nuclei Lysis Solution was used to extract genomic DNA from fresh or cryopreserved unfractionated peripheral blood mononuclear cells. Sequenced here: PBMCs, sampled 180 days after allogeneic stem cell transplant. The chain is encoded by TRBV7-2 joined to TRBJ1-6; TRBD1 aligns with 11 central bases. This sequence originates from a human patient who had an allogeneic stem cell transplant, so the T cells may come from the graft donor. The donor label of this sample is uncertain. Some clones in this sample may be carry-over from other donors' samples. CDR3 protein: CASRDWTGGESPLHF. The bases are TGTGCCAGCAGAGATTGGACAGGGGGCGAATCACCCCTCCACTTT.